This T cell receptor beta chain was sequenced for a study of blood T cell repertoires in COVID-19 (dated by TCRdb to between 2020 and 2021). Regarding the research as a whole: Collaborator samples came from the United States, Italy and Spain and covered acute and convalescent phases of COVID-19. The repertoires were released in a freely available public database intended as a resource for research on the immune response to SARS-CoV-2. The dataset comprised deeply sampled blood TCRbeta repertoires from subjects exposed to, actively infected with, or recovered from COVID-19. The sample metadata nearly always contained a de-identified subject ID, COVID-19 status, age in years and sex. The samples were drawn from two sources: the first 160 participants of the ongoing ImmuneRACE study, and over 1,000 subjects contributed by 6 global collaborators. The material from the prospective study consisted of cDNA or gDNA derived from T cells, B-cell-depleted T cells, or PBMCs. Where available, HLA class I and class II types were taken from metadata supplied by the sample provider and were not determined by assay-based typing. The paper's findings and limits, for the study overall: Clinical and demographic metadata were provided uncurated, with the amount varying by source and participant.

For this clone: What this receptor recognizes is not known. One base away there is no much larger clone; base qualities are not given.

Participants in the prospective study were enrolled through a virtual design, were aged about 18 to 89 years, and lived in fewer than 30 United States geographic areas. To assign participants to cohorts, the prospective study relied on clinical history that participants themselves reported in a screening survey and a study questionnaire. ImmuneRACE Cohort 3 recovered participants were defined by two consecutive negative NP/OP PCR tests, healthcare professional clearance, or symptom resolution. Each participant in the prospective study had whole blood, serum and a nasopharyngeal or oropharyngeal swab collected by mobile phlebotomists. Over a roughly 2-month period, participants in the prospective study had the option of providing additional blood draws and questionnaires. Before DNA extraction, prospective study blood samples were shipped either frozen or at room temperature. TCRbeta CDR3 regions were amplified from genomic DNA by means of the immunoSEQ Assay, a bias-controlled multiplex PCR. The original pipeline was this. Nucleated cell counts per sample were estimated from amplification of reference gene primers within the assay. Sequence reads were collapsed and filtered to measure the absolute abundance of every unique TCRbeta CDR3 rearrangement. For each sample, productive Simpson clonality was calculated by taking the square root of Simpson's diversity index across productive rearrangements. TCRdb carries this immuneACCESS record with in-frame sequences only. Its versions omit some clonotypes, under half of them owing to an unresolved V gene in the studies checked, with the rest unexplained. The V and J calls and clone size are taken from that table; D and trimming were inferred from the DNA. Counted in this sample were fewer than 250,000 clones; less than 85% of them appeared once. The ten largest make up 1.8% of the sample.

V gives up 5 bases and J gives up 0 bases, and the segment between their germline ends measures 10 bases. From the germline V gene (reference sequence), CDR1 is LNHDA and CDR2 is SQIVND. Including the terminal cysteine and phenylalanine, the CDR3 comprises 14 residues. Just the 42-base CDR3 DNA is kept, in frame starting at base 1. Sequencing was done on a sample of PBMCs or T cells enriched from blood (not recorded which). This TCR derives from a man in his sixties who had recovered from COVID-19. The V and J genes are TRBV19 and TRBJ1-1, with no confidently assigned D gene. The DNA sequence follows: TGTGCCAGTAGTCTCTTCCAGATGAACACTGAAGCTTTCTTT. Translated, this is CASSLFQMNTEAFF. This CDR3, with the reference TRBV19 and TRBJ1-1 proteins standing in past its ends, gives the full variable domain DGGITQSPKYLFRKEGQNVTLSCEQNLNHDAMYWYRQDPGQGLRLIYYSQIVNDFQKGDIAEGYSVSREKKESFPLTVTSAQKNPTAFYLCASSLFQMNTEAFFGQGTRLTVV.